The source of this T cell receptor (beta chain) is a study of post-analysis software for immune sequencing data. This clonotype was counted between two and nine times. Its antigen is currently unknown. Study results and limitations: Those samples that were prepared in the same batch co-clustered strongly by F measure. Patients showed TRBV5-6, TRBV5-1 and TRBV20-1 among a few TRBV segments more frequent than in controls.

Libraries were made from TCR beta cDNA, and they carried unique molecular identifiers. MiXCR, applied by TCRdb to the PCR reads, yields one record per CDR3 protein. This table holds approximately 440,000 distinct CDR3 sequences, roughly 45% found once. In germline, CDR1 is MNHEY, CDR2 SMNVEV (reference sequence). J gave up 1 base and V 4 bases, and 9 bases lay outside the gene matches. This CDR3 has 16 residues. V and J are TRBV27 and TRBJ1-2; 7 bases line up with TRBD1. The receptor was isolated from a girl aged 10 to 17 with multiple sclerosis. Sequencing input: blood. The CDR3 DNA reads as TGTGCCAGCAGTTCCAACAACAGGGGTTATAACTATGGCTACACCTTC. The encoded protein is CASSSNNRGYNYGYTF.